This T cell receptor beta chain was identified during a study of regulatory T cells in long-lasting Graves disease. There are 13 residues in the CDR3. CDR1 and CDR2 (germline): MDHEN, SYDVKM. V shed 5 bases and J 4 bases; nucleotides not matched to a gene: 3. This clonotype was seen at least ten times. Time point described: newly diagnosed GD, antithyroid drugs for less than 3 months. TCR sequences were obtained from RNA taken from PBMCs. The authors built TCR beta libraries using iRepertoire HTBI primers and Arm-PCR of CDR3 regions. TCRdb recomputed calls from the multiplex PCR reads with MiXCR, one row per CDR3 protein. The table has roughly 420,000 distinct CDR3 sequences, roughly 15% seen once. The same specimen was also included in a second study, on T cells in Graves' hyperthyroidism and ophthalmopathy.

The receptor was derived from a woman under 30 with Graves disease. The material sequenced was peripheral blood mononuclear cells (PBMCs), taken at new diagnosis, from a patient treated with antithyroid drugs. This chain links TRBV28 with TRBJ2-3; 7 positions agree with TRBD1. Here the CDR3 reads CASSHRGADTQYF. CDR3 DNA: TGTGCCAGCAGTCACAGGGGTGCAGATACGCAGTATTTT. Based on the CDR3 plus reference TRBV28 and TRBJ2-3, the full variable domain is DVKVTQSSRYLVKRTGEKVFLECVQDMDHENMFWYRQDPGLGLRLIYFSYDVKMKEKGDIPEGYSVSREKKERFSLILESASTNQTSMYLCASSHRGADTQYFGPGTRLTVL.